The 16 T cell receptor beta chains below all came from one sample that was sequenced in a study of T-cell memory formation after mild COVID-19. MiXCR was run by TCRdb on the 5' RACE reads, yielding one entry per CDR3 protein. Of about 600,000 distinct CDR3 sequences detected, less than 25% appear once; the ten largest clones hold 8.4%. Material: PBMCs or a T cell subset sorted from them (not recorded which). These receptor sequences come from an adult woman who had mild COVID-19 (a few samples of this study predate the infection). Cell type and time point are not known.

This clonotype appeared a few times. The V call is TRBV12-3 or TRBV12-4, the J call TRBJ2-3; TRBD2 aligns across 8 bases. Germline trimming cut 5 bases from V and 2 bases from J; bases unmatched to any gene: 6. This CDR3 has 15 amino acids. CDR3: CASSPGGAVTDTQYF. The CDR3 DNA reads as TGTGCCAGCAGTCCCGGGGGGGCAGTCACAGATACGCAGTATTTT.

The V and J genes are TRBV20-1 and TRBJ1-2; D is unclear. CDR1 is DFQATT, CDR2 SNEGSKA, per germline (reference sequence). Trimming removed 6 bases from V and 7 bases from J, with 24 bases in between. This CDR3 spans 15 amino acids. Written as DNA, the CDR3 is TGCAGTGCCGCCGGAGGCGGGCCTCGGGTTTTTGGCTACACCTTC. Its translation is CSAAGGGPRVFGYTF.

V and J are TRBV2 and TRBJ1-2; the D is unclear. The germline V gene has CDR1 SNHLY and CDR2 FYNNEI. This CDR3 is 12 amino acids long. V was pared by 3 bases and J by 4 bases, with 6 bases between. CDR3 sequence (DNA): TGTGCCAGCAGTGATATGTCCTATGGCTACACCTTC. It encodes CASSDMSYGYTF.

This clonotype has at least ten counts. V and J are TRBV5-1 and TRBJ1-1; maybe TRBD1 (6 bases). Trimming removed 1 base at V and 4 bases at J, with 11 bases between. The CDR3 length is 14 residues. Germline V gene data show CDR1 as SGHRS and CDR2 as YFSETQ. CDR3 in amino acids: CASSLLGGSTEAFF. The CDR3 region has the DNA TGCGCCAGCAGCTTGCTAGGGGGGTCCACTGAAGCTTTCTTT.

This clonotype was detected once. The chain recombines TRBV20-1 with TRBJ2-7; 7 bases map to TRBD1. Losses at the gene ends were 0 bases for V and 1 base for J; bases not matched to a gene: 6. The length of the CDR3 is 15 residues. Germline V CDR1 and CDR2: DFQATT, SNEGSKA (reference sequence). DNA for the CDR3: TGCAGTGCTAGAGACCTGACAGGGTTATCCTACGAGCAGTACTTC. This codes for CSARDLTGLSYEQYF.

The gene calls are TRBV12-3 or TRBV12-4 and TRBJ2-1, with 8 nucleotides matching TRBD2. J was trimmed by 8 bases and V by 1 base; bases with no gene match: 7. The CDR3 loop spans 15 amino acids. CDR3: CASSLGLAKTDEQFF. CDR3 DNA: TGTGCCAGCAGTTTAGGACTAGCGAAAACCGATGAGCAGTTCTTC.

This clonotype was observed a few times. The chain has TRBV7-8 and TRBJ2-1, with D perhaps matching TRBD1 (7 bases). Deletions cut 0 bases from V and 15 bases from J, with 15 bases between. Looked up from germline, CDR1 is SGHVS and CDR2 is FQNEAQ. This CDR3 is built from 13 residues. The CDR3, as DNA: TGTGCCAGCAGCTTAGCGCAGGGGGGTTCGGCGTTCTTC. Encoded protein: CASSLAQGGSAFF.

The CDR3 coding sequence is TGCAGTGCTACCTCGGACAGGGGGAGGTCAAACTACGAGCAGTACTTC. Its translation: CSATSDRGRSNYEQYF. The V gene is TRBV20-1, the J gene TRBJ2-7; 10 bases fit TRBD1. Trimming removed 4 bases from V and 3 bases from J; junction bases left unmatched: 12. The CDR3 runs 16 residues. In germline, CDR1 is DFQATT, CDR2 SNEGSKA (reference sequence).

This clonotype was counted only a few times. V usage is TRBV6-1 and J usage is TRBJ2-7, with D possibly matching TRBD1 (6 bases). Germline assignment: CDR1 MNHNS and CDR2 SASEGT. The CDR3 spans 12 residues. Trimming removed 8 bases at V and 0 bases at J, with 8 bases between. This CDR3 reads CASDRYSYEQYF. The CDR3 DNA sequence: TGTGCCAGCGACAGGTACTCCTACGAGCAGTACTTC.

V is TRBV7-9 and J is TRBJ1-1; no reliable D call. This CDR3 contains 14 residues. Looked up from germline, CDR1 is SEHNR and CDR2 is FQNEAQ (reference sequence). V was trimmed by 1 base and J by 4 bases, leaving 10 bases between them. The CDR3 DNA reads as TGTGCCAGCAGCTTAGGCGCCAGTTTCACTGAAGCTTTCTTT. Its protein product is CASSLGASFTEAFF.

This clonotype occurred a few times. The chain links TRBV12-3 or TRBV12-4 to TRBJ2-2, with 13 bases aligning to TRBD2. This CDR3 region has 16 residues. Trimming removed 6 bases from V and 6 bases from J; junction bases left unmatched: 7. The CDR3 is CASSTGTSGVPGELFF. The CDR3 nucleotides are TGTGCCAGCAGCACCGGGACTAGCGGGGTGCCCGGGGAGCTGTTTTTT.

The chain joins TRBV20-1 to TRBJ2-7; possibly TRBD2 for D (6 bases). This CDR3 has 12 residues. The V gene's germline CDR1 is DFQATT and CDR2 SNEGSKA (reference sequence). The V gene lost 8 bases and the J gene lost 6 bases, with 17 bases spanning the gap. The DNA for the CDR3 is TGCAGTCAACCGGGACTCAAGGGCGAGCAGTACTTC. Translation: CSQPGLKGEQYF.

The V gene is TRBV6-1, the J gene TRBJ2-7; TRBD2 matches at 12 bases. Germline CDR1 MNHNS, CDR2 SASEGT. The CDR3 extends over 14 amino acids. With 6 bases clipped from V and 5 bases from J, the junction kept 5 bases outside the gene matches. The chain's CDR3 is CASSRLAGANEQYF. CDR3 bases: TGTGCCAGCAGCCGACTAGCGGGAGCCAACGAGCAGTACTTC.

The rearrangement joins TRBV24-1 to TRBJ2-1; 10 bases match TRBD2. With V trimmed by 4 bases and J by 5 bases, 13 bases remained unmatched. This CDR3 has 18 amino acids. From germline, CDR1 is KGHDR and CDR2 SFDVKD. The CDR3 loop reads CATSDQETTSGINNEQFF. The CDR3 region has the DNA TGTGCCACCAGTGACCAGGAGACAACTAGCGGGATAAACAATGAGCAGTTCTTC.

CDR3 sequence: CASSPPGLQRQGPQHF. The CDR3 coding sequence is TGTGCCAGCAGCCCCCCGGGGTTACAGCGCCAGGGGCCCCAGCATTTT. The V gene is TRBV12-3 or TRBV12-4, the J gene TRBJ1-5; D possibly corresponds to TRBD1 (5 bases). The CDR3 extends over 16 amino acids. Trimming removed 6 bases from V and 9 bases from J, with 24 bases in between.

This clonotype was detected a few times. The chain employs TRBV3-1 and TRBJ1-2; maybe TRBD1 (5 bases). The CDR3 loop spans 14 amino acids. Trimming stripped 2 bases from V and 8 bases from J, with 15 bases between. CDR1 is LGHDT, CDR2 YNNKEL, per germline (reference sequence). CDR3 nucleotide sequence: TGTGCCAGCAGCCAACGGGGGGGTACTCACGGCTACACCTTC. It codes for CASSQRGGTHGYTF.